The 20 T cell receptor beta chains in this list originate from one sample, sequenced in a study of beta chain features in type 1 diabetes. All of the isolated RNA was reverse transcribed, so expressed TCRB transcripts were sequenced. Sequencing used immunoSEQ multiplex PCR; TCRdb keeps in-frame clones, though not all of them. The sample lists 240,000 or so clones, approximately 70% occurring once. Material for sequencing was naive CD4+ T cells from blood. These receptors originate from a man aged 25 to 40 in good health.

J is TRBJ2-3 and V is TRBV10-2; 14 bases are a match to TRBD2. This CDR3 contains 17 residues. Germline V gene sequence: CDR1 WSHSY, CDR2 SAAADI. The ends lost 4 bases at V and 5 bases at J; junction bases unmatched: 8. CDR3 DNA: TGCGCCAGCAGTGTAGGACTAGCGGGAGGAATTGGAGATACGCAGTATTTT. Residues: CASSVGLAGGIGDTQYF.

This clone was seen a handful of times. V gene TRBV2 combines with J gene TRBJ2-1; either TRBD1 or TRBD2 may fit D (5 bases each). Germline V lookup: CDR1 SNHLY, CDR2 FYNNEI. The CDR3 is 15 amino acids. V gave up 4 bases and J gave up 0 bases, with 10 bases separating them. This chain's CDR3 is CASSGDGSSYNEQFF. The CDR3 nucleotides are TGTGCCAGCAGTGGGGACGGATCCTCCTACAATGAGCAGTTCTTC.

The CDR3 coding sequence is TGTGCCAGCAGCTCTGTTAAGCAGGGTACCGGGGAGCTGTTTTTT. It encodes CASSSVKQGTGELFF. This chain links TRBV7-9 with TRBJ2-2, with a weak D call TRBD1 (5 bases). Germline loops: CDR1 SEHNR, CDR2 FQNEAQ (reference sequence). The germline V and J ends were trimmed by 4 bases and 5 bases, with 14 bases remaining between them. This CDR3 is 15 amino acids long.

A single count supports this clone. V and J are TRBV30 and TRBJ2-5, with TRBD1 matching 7 bases. V shed 0 bases and J 9 bases; nucleotides not matched to a gene: 7. This CDR3 is built from 13 residues. Germline V gives CDR1 GTSNPN, CDR2 SVGIG (reference sequence). The CDR3 nucleotides are TGTGCCTGGAGTGTAACTGGCCAGGGGGCCCAGTACTTC. It translates to CAWSVTGQGAQYF.

This chain joins TRBV30 and TRBJ2-2; possible D gene TRBD1, 5 bases. The CDR3 runs to 13 residues. Germline CDR1 GTSNPN, CDR2 SVGIG (reference sequence). With 3 bases removed from V and 6 bases from J, the gap between germline ends came to 11 bases. The CDR3 DNA is TGTGCCTGGAGCTTCAGGGTAGCCGGGGAGCTGTTTTTT. Amino acid sequence: CAWSFRVAGELFF.

J is TRBJ1-4 and V is TRBV6-5; no clear D. In germline, CDR1 is MNHEY, CDR2 SVGAGI. The V and J ends lost 8 bases and 4 bases respectively, with 11 bases between them. The CDR3 covers 13 residues. CDR3 protein: CASREIVNEKLFF. Here the CDR3 DNA reads TGTGCCAGCCGAGAGATCGTTAATGAAAAACTGTTTTTT.

This clone has just one count. In DNA form, the CDR3 reads TGTGCCAGCAGCTTAGGCTCCCAGCCCCAGCATTTT. This sequence encodes CASSLGSQPQHF. This rearrangement joins TRBV7-9 to TRBJ1-5, with D uncertain. The CDR3 contains 12 residues. CDR1 SEHNR and CDR2 FQNEAQ come from the germline V gene (reference sequence). Trimming took 1 base from V and 7 from J, leaving 5 bases between them.

This chain uses TRBV29-1 with TRBJ2-5, with TRBD1 identical over 7 bases. Unmatched junction bases numbered 15, after V lost 6 bases and J lost 11 bases. This CDR3 region has 13 residues. Per the germline V gene, CDR1 is SQVTM and CDR2 is ANQGSEA. The CDR3 sequence: CSVDTGELKEQYF. CDR3 sequence (DNA): TGCAGCGTCGACACAGGGGAGTTAAAAGAGCAGTACTTC.

The chain is built from TRBV23-1 and TRBJ2-5; no clear D gene. TRBV23-1 is known as an ORF, though its function is uncertain. The V end was cut by 0 bases, the J end by 5 bases, with 4 bases between. This CDR3 is 12 amino acids long. Written as DNA, the CDR3 is TGCGCCAGCAGTCAATCGCCGGAGACCCAGTACTTC. Translating it yields CASSQSPETQYF.

This clone was picked up a small number of times. The chain carries TRBV11-2 and TRBJ2-7; D uncertain. The ends were cut back, 4 bases at V and 1 base at J, with 5 bases in the middle. CDR3 size: 12 residues. Looked up from germline, CDR1 is SGHAT and CDR2 is FQNNGV. The CDR3 reads CASSSISYEQYF. The CDR3 nucleotides read TGTGCCAGCAGCTCAATATCCTACGAGCAGTACTTC.

The chain carries TRBV12-5 and TRBJ1-3, with D tentatively TRBD1 (5 bases). This CDR3 spans 13 amino acids. Germline V gene lookup returns CDR1 LGHNT and CDR2 FRNRAP. Trimming cost V 6 bases and J 1 base, with 7 bases left between them. As DNA, the CDR3 is TGTGCTAGTGGACGGGGGTCTGGAAACACCATATATTTT. Amino acid sequence: CASGRGSGNTIYF.

CDR3 DNA sequence: TGCAGCGTTAATAGCGGGGGGGTCCAAGAGACCCAGTACTTC. Amino acid sequence: CSVNSGGVQETQYF. The V gene is TRBV29-1, the J gene TRBJ2-5; TRBD2 matches 11 bases. Germline lookup yields CDR1 SQVTM and CDR2 ANQGSEA. This CDR3 contains 14 residues. V lost 5 bases, J lost 1 base, and 3 bases stayed unmatched.

The chain links TRBV5-6 to TRBJ2-1; 9 nucleotides align to TRBD1. The trim removed 2 bases at V and 9 bases at J, leaving 9 bases unmatched. Germline CDR1 SGHDT, CDR2 YYEEEE. The CDR3 covers 15 residues. CDR3 residues: CASSFGTGFTGEQFF. DNA of the CDR3: TGTGCCAGCAGCTTCGGGACAGGGTTTACTGGTGAGCAGTTCTTC. Variable domain in full (rest from reference TRBV5-6 and TRBJ2-1): DAGVTQSPTHLIKTRGQQVTLRCSPKSGHDTVSWYQQALGQGPQFIFQYYEEEERQRGNFPDRFSGHQFPNYSSELNVNALLLGDSALYLCASSFGTGFTGEQFFGPGTRLTVL.

The V and J genes are TRBV10-3 and TRBJ2-7, with D possibly being TRBD1 (6 bases). Between the trimmed V and J ends, which lost 3 bases and 3 bases, there was a span of 9 bases. Germline-derived CDR1 and CDR2 are ENHRY and SYGVKD. The CDR3 consists of 13 residues. CDR3 DNA: TGTGCCATCAGTGACGGCAGGGGCTACGAGCAGTACTTC. Amino acid sequence: CAISDGRGYEQYF.

This rearrangement joins TRBV6-6 to TRBJ2-1; unclear D gene. Trimming left V 7 bases short and J 4 bases short, with 5 bases between. CDR3 size: 11 residues. Germline V CDR1 and CDR2: MNHNY, SVGAGI (reference sequence). The CDR3, as DNA: TGTGCCAGCATGGGATACAATGAGCAGTTCTTC. This encodes CASMGYNEQFF.

About this clone itself: A junction boundary mismatches the germline segment, possibly from a read error. CDR3 sequence reads: CANSIELSNYGYTF. CDR3 in DNA: TGTGCCAATAGTATTGAGCTCTCTAACTATGGCTACACCTTC. The V and J genes are TRBV19 and TRBJ1-2; D is uncertain. Germline CDR1 is LNHDA and CDR2 is SQIVND (reference sequence). CDR3 length: 14 residues.

This clone was found a few times. This chain links TRBV9 with TRBJ2-1; possibly TRBD2 for D (5 bases). The CDR3 spans 11 residues. Germline CDR1 reads SGDLS; CDR2 reads YYNGEE. This chain's CDR3 is CAPPRRFEQFF. The CDR3 DNA sequence: TGTGCGCCTCCGCGGAGGTTCGAGCAGTTCTTC.

The V call is TRBV5-4, the J call TRBJ2-1; D perhaps matches TRBD2 (6 bases). V was pared by 3 bases and J by 10 bases, with 20 bases between. In germline, CDR1 is SGHNT, CDR2 YYREEE (reference sequence). The CDR3 is 15 amino acids. The CDR3 region is CASSSPGGPSSEQFF. The CDR3 region has the DNA TGTGCCAGCAGCTCCCCCGGGGGACCTTCCTCGGAGCAGTTCTTC.

The chain couples TRBV29-1 to TRBJ2-1; no clear D. CDR3 length: 10 amino acids. Trimming shortened V by 6 bases and J by 13 bases, and 13 bases separated the two germline ends. Germline V lookup: CDR1 SQVTM, CDR2 ANQGSEA. The DNA of the CDR3 is TGCAGCGTGGGCGAAACGCCCCAGTTCTTC. This sequence encodes CSVGETPQFF.

The chain uses TRBV2 and TRBJ2-2, with a possible D match to TRBD1 (6 bases). This CDR3 is built from 14 residues. Germline CDR1 and CDR2: SNHLY and FYNNEI. The V gene lost 7 bases and the J gene lost 3 bases, with 12 bases spanning the gap. CDR3 bases: TGTGCCAGCAAGTACAGGGTAGACACCGGGGAGCTGTTTTTT. This gives the protein CASKYRVDTGELFF.